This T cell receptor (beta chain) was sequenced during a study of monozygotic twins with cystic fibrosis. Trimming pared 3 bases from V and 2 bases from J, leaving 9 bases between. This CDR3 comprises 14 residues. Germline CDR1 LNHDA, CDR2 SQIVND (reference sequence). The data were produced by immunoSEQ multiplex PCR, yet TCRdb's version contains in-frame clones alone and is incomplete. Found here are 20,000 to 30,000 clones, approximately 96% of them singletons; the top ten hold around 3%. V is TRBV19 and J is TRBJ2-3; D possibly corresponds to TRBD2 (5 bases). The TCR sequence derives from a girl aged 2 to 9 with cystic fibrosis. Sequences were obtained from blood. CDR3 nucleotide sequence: TGTGCCAGTAGTATCGGACTCCCCACAGATACGCAGTATTTT. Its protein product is CASSIGLPTDTQYF.